This passage covers 24 T cell receptor beta chains from one sample sequenced in a study of early T cells in non-severe SARS-CoV-2 infection. TCRdb analysed the 5' RACE reads with MiXCR anew, one entry per CDR3 protein. The sample includes about 70,000 distinct CDR3 sequences, about 9% seen only once; the top ten take around 15%. The starting material was whole blood, obtained at baseline. The receptors derive from an adult who was a healthcare worker with PCR-confirmed SARS-CoV-2 infection or an uninfected control (not recorded which).

The chain uses TRBV5-4 and TRBJ2-3, with D possibly being TRBD1 or TRBD2 (5 bases each). Germline lookup yields CDR1 SGHNT and CDR2 YYREEE (reference sequence). CDR3 length: 15 amino acids. Trimming removed 3 bases from V and 0 bases from J, with 11 bases in between. Here the CDR3 DNA reads TGTGCCAGCAGCTGGTCGGGGCTTAGCACAGATACGCAGTATTTT. Its translation: CASSWSGLSTDTQYF.

This clonotype appeared a few times. The chain has TRBV19 and TRBJ2-2; 9 bases align to TRBD1. The germline gives CDR1 LNHDA, CDR2 SQIVND (reference sequence). J lost 7 bases, V lost 6 bases, and 6 bases had no gene match. CDR3 length: 14 amino acids. The CDR3 here is CASSRDRDSGELFF. The CDR3, as DNA: TGTGCCAGTAGCCGGGACAGGGATAGCGGGGAGCTGTTTTTT.

The sample holds a few counts of this clonotype. The CDR3 here is CSVGRSTNEKLFF. The CDR3 nucleotides are TGCAGCGTTGGGAGGTCGACTAATGAAAAACTGTTTTTT. This chain links TRBV29-1 with TRBJ1-4; D not certain. Germline assignment: CDR1 SQVTM and CDR2 ANQGSEA. The germline V and J ends were trimmed by 4 bases and 2 bases, with 8 bases remaining between them. The CDR3 has 13 residues.

This clonotype turned up a few times. The V and J genes are TRBV10-2 and TRBJ1-2, with unresolved D. The CDR3 runs to 13 residues. The V end lost 3 bases, the J end lost 3 bases, and 8 bases lay between the germline ends. Germline V gene sequence: CDR1 WSHSY, CDR2 SAAADI. The DNA of the CDR3 is TGCGCCAGCAGTGATATGGCGGACTATGGCTACACCTTC. The encoded protein is CASSDMADYGYTF.

To note about this clonotype: A much bigger clone sits one base away, suggesting this may be a read error. The chain employs TRBV12-5 and TRBJ2-6, with D possibly matching TRBD1 (6 bases). The germline CDR1 and CDR2 sequences are LGHNT and FRNRAP. The CDR3 is 15 amino acids. The CDR3 DNA sequence: TGTGCTAGTGGTGGACAGTCCTCTGGGGCCTACGTCCTGACTTTC. This codes for CASGGQSSGAYVLTF.

This clonotype came up a few times. The chain links TRBV24-1 to TRBJ2-1; possible D gene TRBD1, 5 bases. Trimming stripped 5 bases from V and 7 bases from J, with 11 bases between. There are 13 residues in the CDR3. Germline V gene lookup returns CDR1 KGHDR and CDR2 SFDVKD. CDR3 amino acids: CATSAAGRNEQFF. The CDR3 DNA follows: TGTGCCACCAGTGCTGCAGGGCGGAATGAGCAGTTCTTC.

The chain links TRBV29-1 to TRBJ2-1; 11 nucleotides match TRBD2. In germline, CDR1 is SQVTM, CDR2 ANQGSEA. V trimming: 7 bases; J trimming: 4 bases; junction bases outside the gene matches: 6. This CDR3 has 14 amino acids. The CDR3 here is CSGGLAGGYNEQFF. For the CDR3, the DNA is TGCAGCGGGGGGCTAGCGGGAGGTTACAATGAGCAGTTCTTC.

V and J are TRBV11-1 and TRBJ2-1; 16 bases are shared with TRBD2. The germline gives CDR1 SGHAT, CDR2 FQDESV (reference sequence). The CDR3 extends over 18 amino acids. V was pared by 7 bases and J by 8 bases, with 14 bases of the junction left unmatched. The CDR3 nucleotides read TGTGCCAGCAAGTACCGGGACAGGGGACTAGCGGGAGGGGATGAGCAGTTCTTC. It codes for CASKYRDRGLAGGDEQFF.

This clonotype was counted ten times or more. The gene calls are TRBV20-1 and TRBJ1-2; 9 bases are a match to TRBD1. CDR1 DFQATT and CDR2 SNEGSKA come from the germline V gene (reference sequence). With V trimmed by 3 bases and J by 8 bases, 10 bases remained unmatched. CDR3 length: 14 residues. CDR3: CSARRPGQGFGYTF. The CDR3 region has the DNA TGCAGTGCTAGGCGCCCGGGACAGGGTTTCGGCTACACCTTC.

At least ten counts were recorded for this clonotype. The chain links TRBV29-1 to TRBJ1-5, with D possibly TRBD1 on 5 matching bases. Germline-derived CDR1 and CDR2 are SQVTM and ANQGSEA. There are 12 residues in the CDR3. V lost 4 bases, J lost 3 bases, and 7 bases lay in between. DNA for the CDR3: TGCAGCGTTGGACAGCACAATCAGCCCCAGCATTTT. It encodes CSVGQHNQPQHF. Combining the CDR3 with reference TRBV29-1 and TRBJ1-5 gives the whole variable domain SAVISQKPSRDICQRGTSLTIQCQVDSQVTMMFWYRQQPGQSLTLIATANQGSEATYESGFVIDKFPISRPNLTFSTLTVSNMSPEDSSIYLCSVGQHNQPQHFGDGTRLSIL.

This clonotype was seen a handful of times. This chain uses TRBV15 with TRBJ2-5; D call uncertain. V shed 6 bases and J shed 3 bases, with 20 bases lying between them. The length of the CDR3 is 16 residues. CDR1 and CDR2 from the germline V gene are LNHNV and YYDKDF (reference sequence). The CDR3 bases are TGTGCCACCAGGTATGGGTTCACTACGACTGAAGAGACCCAGTACTTC. This sequence encodes CATRYGFTTTEETQYF.

This clonotype was seen at least ten times. This rearrangement joins TRBV5-4 to TRBJ2-3; D is undetermined. V was cut by 0 bases and J by 8 bases, with 10 bases left in between. This CDR3 has 13 residues. The germline CDR1 and CDR2 sequences are SGHNT and YYREEE (reference sequence). This chain's CDR3 is CASSLGQVPTQYF. Here the CDR3 DNA reads TGTGCCAGCAGCTTGGGCCAGGTTCCTACGCAGTATTTT.

The DNA for the CDR3 is TGTGCCAGCAGCTTAATGGGACAGATGTACCAAGAGACCCAGTACTTC. This translates into CASSLMGQMYQETQYF. The chain is built from TRBV7-2 and TRBJ2-5; 7 bases line up with TRBD1. Germline V lookup: CDR1 SGHTA, CDR2 FQGNSA. The CDR3 loop spans 16 amino acids. J was trimmed by 0 bases and V by 2 bases; bases with no gene match: 6.

This clonotype rates as medium-sized (0.01 to 0.1%). V and J are TRBV13 and TRBJ2-7, with a weak D call TRBD2 (6 bases). The length of the CDR3 is 12 residues. V gave up 9 bases and J gave up 4 bases, with 13 bases separating them. Germline loops: CDR1 PRHDT, CDR2 FYEKMQ (reference sequence). CDR3 in DNA: TGTGCCAGTGGGCGGGGAACTTACGAGCAGTACTTC. It encodes CASGRGTYEQYF. The variable domain in full, with the rest retrieved from reference TRBV13 and TRBJ2-7, is AAGVIQSPRHLIKEKRETATLKCYPIPRHDTVYWYQQGPGQDPQFLISFYEKMQSDKGSIPDRFSAQQFSDYHSELNMSSLELGDSALYFCASGRGTYEQYFGPGTRLTVT.

The chain employs TRBV11-2 and TRBJ2-1; the D is unclear. Looked up from germline, CDR1 is SGHAT and CDR2 is FQNNGV. With 1 base removed from V and 9 bases from J, the gap between germline ends came to 4 bases. The CDR3 has 11 amino acids. The DNA for the CDR3 is TGTGCCAGCAGCTTAGTACTTGAGCAGTTCTTC. Translation: CASSLVLEQFF. Full variable domain (remainder filled in from reference TRBV11-2 and TRBJ2-1): EAGVAQSPRYKIIEKRQSVAFWCNPISGHATLYWYQQILGQGPKLLIQFQNNGVVDDSQLPKDRFSAERLKGVDSTLKIQPAKLEDSAVYLCASSLVLEQFFGPGTRLTVL.

The CDR3 sequence: CASSSAGGSAGANVLTF. CDR3 coding DNA: TGCGCCAGCAGCTCTGCGGGGGGCTCTGCTGGGGCCAACGTCCTGACTTTC. This chain connects TRBV5-1 to TRBJ2-6; 8 bases line up with TRBD2. The CDR3 is 17 residues long. Germline-derived CDR1 and CDR2 are SGHRS and YFSETQ. Germline trimming cut 3 bases from V and 2 bases from J; bases unmatched to any gene: 7.

This clonotype occurred a few times. The rearrangement joins TRBV3-1 to TRBJ2-1, with 8 bases matching TRBD1. V shed 6 bases and J 6 bases; nucleotides not matched to a gene: 4. Germline loops: CDR1 LGHDT, CDR2 YNNKEL (reference sequence). CDR3 length: 13 residues. CDR3 residues: CASRGQASNEQFF. CDR3 bases: TGTGCCAGCAGGGGACAGGCGTCCAATGAGCAGTTCTTC.

This clonotype was counted between two and nine times. V gene TRBV7-9 combines with J gene TRBJ2-2; D is perhaps TRBD1 (7 bases). CDR1 is SEHNR, CDR2 FQNEAQ, per germline (reference sequence). The CDR3 has 15 residues. V was clipped by 5 bases and J by 7 bases, with 17 bases between them. The CDR3 sequence: CASSGRTGPSGELFF. The DNA for the CDR3 is TGTGCCAGCAGCGGGAGGACAGGACCTAGCGGGGAGCTGTTTTTT.

A few counts support this clonotype. The chain uses TRBV28 and TRBJ2-7; 10 bases agree with TRBD2. Germline lookup yields CDR1 MDHEN and CDR2 SYDVKM. The CDR3 is 13 residues long. With V trimmed by 4 bases and J by 12 bases, 9 bases remained unmatched. CDR3 in DNA: TGTGCCAGCAGTTCCGACTCTAGCGGGAGTCGGTACTTC. This translates into CASSSDSSGSRYF.

In its sample, this clonotype was seen many times. The V call is TRBV7-3, the J call TRBJ2-3; tentative D call: TRBD1 (6 bases). The CDR3 spans 13 residues. Germline V gives CDR1 SGHTA, CDR2 FQGTGA. V was trimmed by 5 bases and J by 5 bases, leaving 11 bases between them. The CDR3 loop reads CASSPLGGDTQYF. CDR3 nucleotides: TGTGCCAGCAGCCCCCTAGGGGGAGATACGCAGTATTTT.

In its sample, this clonotype was seen a few times. This chain connects TRBV28 to TRBJ2-1; no clear D. The ends were cut back, 3 bases at V and 9 bases at J, with 9 bases in the middle. The CDR3 is 12 residues long. CDR1 is MDHEN and CDR2 is SYDVKM in the germline V gene. CDR3 in DNA: TGTGCCAGCAGTTTTGGGTCGACTGAGCAGTTCTTC. Translated: CASSFGSTEQFF. Drawing the rest from reference TRBV28 and TRBJ2-1, the complete variable domain is DVKVTQSSRYLVKRTGEKVFLECVQDMDHENMFWYRQDPGLGLRLIYFSYDVKMKEKGDIPEGYSVSREKKERFSLILESASTNQTSMYLCASSFGSTEQFFGPGTRLTVL.

This clonotype was recorded a few times. CDR3 sequence (DNA): TGTGCCAGCAGTTTCCGGCTAGCGGGAGTTTCCGCTAGCACAGATACGCAGTATTTT. It encodes CASSFRLAGVSASTDTQYF. The chain has TRBV27 and TRBJ2-3; 10 nucleotides agree with TRBD2. Germline V CDR1 and CDR2: MNHEY, SMNVEV (reference sequence). J gave up 0 bases and V 3 bases, and 12 bases lay outside the gene matches. CDR3 size: 19 residues.

The V gene is TRBV20-1, the J gene TRBJ2-1, with a weak D call TRBD2 (6 bases). The CDR3 is 15 residues long. Germline V gene sequence: CDR1 DFQATT, CDR2 SNEGSKA (reference sequence). Trimming removed 1 base from V and 4 bases from J, with 14 bases in between. This CDR3 reads CSARVRRDLYNEQFF. The CDR3 region has the DNA TGCAGTGCTAGAGTAAGGCGGGACCTTTACAATGAGCAGTTCTTC.

The chain is built from TRBV4-3 and TRBJ2-1, with D possibly being TRBD2 (6 bases). Germline V gene data show CDR1 as LGHNA and CDR2 as YSLEER. Trimming removed 1 base from V and 10 bases from J, with 26 bases in between. The CDR3 is 18 residues long. This CDR3 reads CASSQVEDIPGLPAEQFF. In DNA form, the CDR3 reads TGCGCCAGCAGCCAAGTTGAGGACATACCGGGACTCCCAGCCGAGCAGTTCTTC.